Below, one T cell receptor beta chain is given with its context. The data originate from a study of T cell changes during pregnancy in multiple sclerosis. CDR1 SGDLS and CDR2 YYNGEE come from the germline V gene. Trimming cost V 0 bases and J 2 bases, with 10 bases left between them. The CDR3 is made up of 15 amino acids. TCRdb's copy holds only in-frame clones and misses some; the assay was immunoSEQ multiplex PCR. The table includes 40,000 to 50,000 clones, approximately 94% detected once. Here the sequenced sample was CD4+ T cells from peripheral blood mononuclear cells, taken in the third trimester of pregnancy. The TCR sequence derives from a female donor with multiple sclerosis, enrolled in a pregnancy study. The chain uses TRBV9 and TRBJ2-3; a possible D gene is TRBD1 (5 bases). The CDR3 nucleotides are TGTGCCAGCAGCGTAGTAGGGGCGTCCACAGATACGCAGTATTTT. It yields the protein CASSVVGASTDTQYF. Full variable domain (rest looked up from reference TRBV9 and TRBJ2-3): DSGVTQTPKHLITATGQRVTLRCSPRSGDLSVYWYQQSLDQGLQFLIQYYNGEERAKGNILERFSAQQFPDLHSELNLSSLELGDSALYFCASSVVGASTDTQYFGPGTRLTVL.